This entry lists 11 T cell receptor beta chains sequenced from one sample in a study of T cells in Graves' hyperthyroidism and ophthalmopathy (dated by TCRdb to about 2019). Library generation was performed with multiplex PCR. Reads for this sample came from an Illumina HiSeq 2000. TCR beta CDR3 regions were amplified from RNA transcripts. For the first round of RT-PCR on the TCR CDR3, the HTBI primer set was used together with the Qiagen OneStep RT-PCR kit. TCRdb handled the public reads itself, with Q25 trimming in fastp and clone calling in MiXCR, and kept productive beta chains. Here each entry gathers all rows of one CDR3 protein and keeps the most common genes and DNA. The sample table holds 600,000 or so distinct CDR3 sequences, of which 35% to 55% were seen once. The ten largest clones represent 6.5% to 9% of the sample. Sequencing was done on a sample of peripheral blood or thyroid tissue (not recorded which). These receptors came from a woman aged 18-35 years with Graves' hyperthyroidism. Donor details come from another sample of the same person, matched by shared clones.

The rearrangement joins TRBV20-1 to TRBJ1-5; D is undetermined. In germline, CDR1 is DFQATT, CDR2 SNEGSKA (reference sequence). The ends were cut back, 5 bases at V and 5 bases at J, with 13 bases in the middle. CDR3 length equals 13 residues. CDR3 DNA sequence: TGCAGTGCTGGAAGGATCGGTGATCAGCCCCAGCATTTT. Protein product: CSAGRIGDQPQHF.

This rearrangement joins TRBV7-6 to TRBJ1-4; D ambiguous. CDR3 length equals 16 residues. Germline values: CDR1 SGHVS, CDR2 FNYEAQ. With 5 bases removed from V and 6 bases from J, the gap between germline ends came to 19 bases. In DNA form, the CDR3 reads TGTGCCAGCAGCCAAGTTCGTAAAGGGTTAGATGAAAAACTGTTTTTT. This encodes CASSQVRKGLDEKLFF.

With regard to this clonotype: The germline gene is not matched at one end of the junction; a read error may be the cause. The chain has TRBV5-1 and TRBJ1-4; D is unclear. The CDR3 contains 15 residues. From germline, CDR1 is SGHRS and CDR2 YFSETQ. CDR3 coding DNA: TGTGCCAGCAGCTTATACAGCTCAACTAATGAAAAACTGTTTTTT. Translating gives CASSLYSSTNEKLFF.

V usage is TRBV12-5 and J usage is TRBJ2-7; the D gene is possibly TRBD2 (5 bases). The CDR3 extends over 16 amino acids. Germline V gene data show CDR1 as LGHNT and CDR2 as FRNRAP. CDR3 nucleotide sequence: TGTGCCAGCAGTTTTCCCAACCTGCGGGCGGGCTACGAGCAGTACTTC. This translates into CASSFPNLRAGYEQYF.

The gene calls are TRBV12-3 or TRBV12-4 and TRBJ1-4; 10 bases align to TRBD1. V lost 6 bases to trimming and J lost 8 bases; unmatched junction nucleotides: 9. This CDR3 is built from 15 residues. DNA for the CDR3: TGTGCCAGCAGACCCCAGGACAGGGGGAAGGAAAAACTGTTTTTT. This codes for CASRPQDRGKEKLFF.

This chain uses TRBV7-2 with TRBJ2-2; no firm D call. The CDR3 extends over 15 amino acids. Germline V gene sequence: CDR1 SGHTA, CDR2 FQGNSA. Trimming shortened V by 4 bases and J by 2 bases, and 11 bases separated the two germline ends. The CDR3 loop is CASSSKTSNTGELFF. The CDR3 nucleotides read TGTGCCAGCAGCTCTAAGACCAGCAACACCGGGGAGCTGTTTTTT.

The table lists this clonotype with a few counts. The rearrangement links TRBV20-1 to TRBJ2-7; D is uncertain. V shed 1 base and J shed 2 bases, with 9 bases lying between them. Germline CDR1 reads DFQATT; CDR2 reads SNEGSKA (reference sequence). CDR3 size: 13 residues. CDR3 coding DNA: TGCAGTGCTAGAGGGGTCGGTACCTACGAGCAGTACTTC. Translation gives CSARGVGTYEQYF.

This clonotype was found many times. The chain recombines TRBV7-9 with TRBJ2-5, with 7 bases lining up with TRBD1. This CDR3 comprises 16 residues. CDR1 is SEHNR and CDR2 is FQNEAQ in the germline V gene (reference sequence). V lost 2 bases and J lost 2; bases outside the gene matches: 8. This CDR3 is CASSLRDSDIQETQYF. CDR3 coding DNA: TGTGCCAGCAGCTTAAGGGACAGTGACATTCAAGAGACCCAGTACTTC.

The table lists this clonotype with many counts. J is TRBJ2-6 and V is TRBV7-3; D perhaps matches TRBD2 (5 bases). This CDR3 is built from 17 residues. The germline gives CDR1 SGHTA, CDR2 FQGTGA. The V end was cut by 5 bases, the J end by 0 bases, with 14 bases between. CDR3 sequence: CASSPTGFPSGANVLTF. The CDR3 coding sequence is TGTGCCAGCAGCCCGACGGGGTTCCCCTCTGGGGCCAACGTCCTGACTTTC.

The chain carries TRBV7-9 and TRBJ1-2, with D perhaps matching TRBD1 (6 bases). V was clipped by 3 bases and J by 6 bases, with 17 bases between them. The germline V gene has CDR1 SEHNR and CDR2 FQNEAQ (reference sequence). This CDR3 region has 15 residues. CDR3 residues: CASSLTGPPSHGYTF. For the CDR3, the DNA is TGTGCCAGCAGCTTGACAGGCCCACCCTCCCATGGCTACACCTTC.

Remarks on this clonotype: Just one base apart from a much larger clone, this may be a read error. The V call is TRBV10-3, the J call TRBJ2-6, with 7 bases matching TRBD2. CDR1 and CDR2 (germline): ENHRY, SYGVKD. This CDR3 comprises 16 residues. Trimming at V came to 11 bases and at J to 0 bases, leaving 10 bases not matched to a gene. The CDR3 is CAGSDWGGSGANVLTF. CDR3 bases: TGTGCCGGCAGTGATTGGGGGGGCTCTGGGGCCAACGTCCTGACTTTC.